This T cell receptor (beta chain) was sequenced in a study of cytomegalovirus exposure and HLA in healthy donors. The study, taken as a whole, reports: Through in vitro validation, three CMV-associated chains were shown to be specific for CMV antigens. Excluded: some indistinguishable V segments such as TRBV6-2 and TRBV6-3.

The donors were healthy bone marrow donors. The PCR contained 60 Vbeta and 13 Jbeta primers. In the original processing: Around 80 million unique TCR beta chains, about 11 million of them shared, were counted by a later analysis. Data came from immunoSEQ multiplex PCR; TCRdb stores just in-frame clones and leaves some out. That table gives V, J and clone size, and the DNA gave D and trimming. The sample shows about 100,000 clones, around 83% of them seen only once. With respect to this clone: What it binds is not known.

The CDR3 is 15 amino acids. V was pared by 0 bases and J by 3 bases, with 12 bases between. Germline assignment: CDR1 PRHDT and CDR2 FYEKMQ (reference sequence). This sequence joins TRBV13 and TRBJ2-7, with a weak D call TRBD2 (5 bases). The TCR was taken from a man aged 25 to 40 in good health and CMV-seronegative. Sequences were obtained from PBMCs. CDR3 DNA: TGTGCCAGCAGCTTAGGTGGCGGGCTCGGCTACGAGCAGTACTTC. Amino acids: CASSLGGGLGYEQYF.